The 16 T cell receptor beta chains presented below share a single source sample, sequenced in a study. In TCRdb, the RT-PCR reads were re-called with MiXCR into one record per CDR3 protein. The sample has more than 600,000 distinct CDR3 sequences, approximately 15% seen once. Material: memory CD4+ T cells from blood. The receptors were gathered from a female donor in good health, serving as a healthy control.

The chain recombines TRBV5-1 with TRBJ2-7; perhaps TRBD1 as D (6 bases). CDR1 is SGHRS, CDR2 YFSETQ, per germline. The length of the CDR3 is 15 residues. The V gene lost 1 base and the J gene lost 0 bases, with 11 bases spanning the gap. The CDR3 spells CASSLRDITSYEQYF. CDR3 nucleotides: TGCGCCAGCAGCTTGAGGGACATCACCTCCTACGAGCAGTACTTC.

This clonotype was found a few times. This chain connects TRBV24-1 to TRBJ2-1, with TRBD2 matching 9 bases. The CDR3 is 16 residues long. Germline CDR1 KGHDR, CDR2 SFDVKD. V was clipped by 3 bases and J by 7 bases; unmatched bases: 9. This CDR3 reads CATSDLGAGGYNEQFF. The CDR3 nucleotides are TGTGCCACCAGTGATCTGGGTGCGGGAGGGTATAATGAGCAGTTCTTC.

This sequence joins TRBV5-5 and TRBJ1-1; D call uncertain. The germline gives CDR1 SGHKS, CDR2 YYEKEE (reference sequence). V was trimmed by 2 bases and J by 3 bases, leaving 11 bases between them. This CDR3 is built from 14 residues. The CDR3 region has the DNA TGTGCCAGCAGCTTATGGGATAGGGACACTGAAGCTTTCTTT. This gives the protein CASSLWDRDTEAFF.

V is TRBV5-1 and J is TRBJ2-7; D uncertain. Germline CDR1 reads SGHRS; CDR2 reads YFSETQ. This CDR3 has 13 amino acids. V shed 4 bases and J shed 3 bases, with 11 bases lying between them. The CDR3 sequence is CASSTDAFYEQYF. CDR3 coding DNA: TGCGCCAGCAGCACAGATGCCTTCTACGAGCAGTACTTC.

The rearrangement links TRBV2 to TRBJ2-1; TRBD2 aligns across 8 bases. After removal of 5 bases from V and 10 bases from J, the junction contained 4 bases not matched to a gene. Germline V gene data show CDR1 as SNHLY and CDR2 as FYNNEI. The CDR3 totals 12 residues. CDR3 loop: CASSRAGAEQFF. As DNA, the CDR3 is TGTGCCAGCAGTAGAGCGGGAGCAGAGCAGTTCTTC.

The CDR3 DNA sequence: TGCGCCAGCAGCTTAGAAGACCGCGTTGGCTACACCTTC. Its translation is CASSLEDRVGYTF. This sequence joins TRBV5-1 and TRBJ1-2; D remains ambiguous. Trimming stripped 2 bases from V and 7 bases from J, with 12 bases between. Germline CDR1 SGHRS, CDR2 YFSETQ. This CDR3 comprises 13 residues.

This clonotype was observed many times. V is TRBV5-1 and J is TRBJ2-1; D possibly corresponds to TRBD2 (5 bases). Trimming removed 1 base at V and 7 bases at J, with 9 bases between. The CDR3 runs 13 residues. Germline V gene sequence: CDR1 SGHRS, CDR2 YFSETQ. The CDR3 sequence: CASSLFSENEQFF. CDR3 in DNA: TGCGCCAGCAGCTTGTTTAGCGAGAATGAGCAGTTCTTC.

This sequence joins TRBV5-6 and TRBJ2-7; perhaps D is TRBD1 or TRBD2 (5 bases each). The CDR3 has 12 amino acids. The germline CDR1 and CDR2 sequences are SGHDT and YYEEEE. The V end lost 3 bases, the J end lost 6 bases, and 10 bases lay between the germline ends. CDR3 coding DNA: TGTGCCAGCAGCTGGGGACCTCTCGAGCAGTACTTC. It translates to CASSWGPLEQYF. Drawing the rest from reference TRBV5-6 and TRBJ2-7, the complete variable domain is DAGVTQSPTHLIKTRGQQVTLRCSPKSGHDTVSWYQQALGQGPQFIFQYYEEEERQRGNFPDRFSGHQFPNYSSELNVNALLLGDSALYLCASSWGPLEQYFGPGTRLTVT.

The rearrangement uses TRBV28 and TRBJ2-1, with D possibly TRBD2 on 7 matching bases. CDR1 and CDR2 from the germline V gene are MDHEN and SYDVKM. V was pared by 6 bases and J by 8 bases, with 14 bases between. The CDR3 has 13 residues. The CDR3: CASRISGGHEQFF. For the CDR3, the DNA is TGTGCCAGCAGAATATCCGGGGGGCATGAGCAGTTCTTC.

This clonotype was picked up a small number of times. CDR3 nucleotide sequence: TGCAGTGCTAGAGATTGGCGTATGAGTGACCCCCTAGCGGGAAACAATGAGCAGTTCTTC. It codes for CSARDWRMSDPLAGNNEQFF. The chain couples TRBV20-1 to TRBJ2-1, with 9 nucleotides matching TRBD2. CDR1 DFQATT and CDR2 SNEGSKA come from the germline V gene (reference sequence). V gave up 0 bases and J gave up 5 bases; unmatched junction bases: 20. This CDR3 is built from 20 residues.

This rearrangement joins TRBV2 to TRBJ2-7, with D hard to call. Trimming removed 8 bases from V and 0 bases from J, with 17 bases in between. Germline V lookup: CDR1 SNHLY, CDR2 FYNNEI. This CDR3 has 15 residues. CDR3 in amino acids: CASLIIRESSYEQYF. The CDR3 bases are TGTGCCAGCTTGATTATAAGGGAATCCTCCTACGAGCAGTACTTC.

This clonotype showed up many times. The chain has TRBV12-3 or TRBV12-4 and TRBJ2-7; no definite D call. V lost 0 bases to trimming and J lost 0 bases, with 3 bases between them. This CDR3 region has 13 residues. The CDR3 DNA follows: TGTGCCAGCAGTTTAGCCAGCTCCTACGAGCAGTACTTC. Translating it yields CASSLASSYEQYF.

This clonotype was seen repeatedly, ten times or more. The chain links TRBV5-1 to TRBJ2-7; no clear D gene. Germline values: CDR1 SGHRS, CDR2 YFSETQ. There are 14 residues in the CDR3. Trimming cost V 0 bases and J 3 bases, with 10 bases left between them. CDR3 protein: CASSLAYAGYEQYF. The CDR3 DNA reads TGCGCCAGCAGCTTGGCTTACGCAGGCTACGAGCAGTACTTC.

The V gene is TRBV2, the J gene TRBJ1-5; tentative D call: TRBD1 (5 bases). Germline CDR1 and CDR2: SNHLY and FYNNEI. V was clipped by 1 base and J by 4 bases, with 17 bases between them. The CDR3 extends over 17 amino acids. The CDR3 DNA reads as TGTGCCAGCAGTGAAGAGCAGGGCTTTTGGGGTAATCAGCCCCAGCATTTT. Translation gives CASSEEQGFWGNQPQHF. Variable domain in full (rest from reference TRBV2 and TRBJ1-5): EPEVTQTPSHQVTQMGQEVILRCVPISNHLYFYWYRQILGQKVEFLVSFYNNEISEKSEIFDDQFSVERPDGSNFTLKIRSTKLEDSAMYFCASSEEQGFWGNQPQHFGDGTRLSIL.

This clonotype was detected a few times. The chain uses TRBV4-3 and TRBJ1-5, with TRBD1 matching over 8 bases. CDR1 and CDR2 from the germline V gene are LGHNA and YSLEER. V shed 0 bases, J shed 3 bases, and the junction held 4 bases outside the gene matches. This CDR3 is 16 amino acids long. The CDR3 sequence is CASSQDPGGVNQPQHF. In DNA, the CDR3 is TGCGCCAGCAGCCAAGATCCAGGGGGCGTCAATCAGCCCCAGCATTTT.

This chain joins TRBV9 and TRBJ1-2; D may be TRBD1 (5 bases). The germline V gene encodes CDR1 SGDLS and CDR2 YYNGEE. This CDR3 has 14 residues. Trimming removed 4 bases at V and 2 bases at J, with 12 bases between. CDR3 sequence (DNA): TGTGCCAGCAGCCCCGACAGATCCAACTATGGCTACACCTTC. Translation: CASSPDRSNYGYTF.